This T cell receptor beta chain was sequenced during a study of blood T cell repertoires in COVID-19. V was clipped by 5 bases and J by 3 bases, with 19 bases between them. The germline CDR1 and CDR2 sequences are SGHKS and YYEKEE (reference sequence). This CDR3 has 16 residues. Assay used: immunoSEQ multiplex PCR; TCRdb lists only in-frame clones, some missing. This table has hundreds of thousands of clones, roughly 90% appearing once. V usage is TRBV5-5 and J usage is TRBJ2-3; tentative D call: TRBD1 (8 bases). This clonotype was sampled from a woman aged 25 to 39 who had been exposed to COVID-19. The material sequenced was PBMCs or T cells enriched from blood (not recorded which). CDR3 nucleotides: TGTGCCAGCAGAGGAGCGGGACAGGCTAGGACAGATACGCAGTATTTT. It is translated as CASRGAGQARTDTQYF. The variable domain in full, completed from reference TRBV5-5 and TRBJ2-3, reads DAGVTQSPTHLIKTRGQQVTLRCSPISGHKSVSWYQQVLGQGPQFIFQYYEKEERGRGNFPDRFSARQFPNYSSELNVNALLLGDSALYLCASRGAGQARTDTQYFGPGTRLTVL.